One sample yielded the 10 T cell receptor beta chains listed below, sequenced in a study of blood T cell repertoires in COVID-19. The repertoire was sequenced with immunoSEQ multiplex PCR; TCRdb's copy has only in-frame clones and lacks some. In the table there are about 100,000 clones, around four fifths of which are singletons. Sequenced material: peripheral blood. The origin of the receptors is a man aged 65 to 79 with active or convalescent COVID-19.

In its sample, this clone was seen once. The chain links TRBV28 to TRBJ2-7; perhaps TRBD2 as D (6 bases). CDR3 size: 12 residues. V lost 8 bases and J 4 bases, leaving 12 bases between the germline ends. CDR1 is MDHEN, CDR2 SYDVKM, per germline. In DNA, the CDR3 is TGTGCCAGCCAAGGGACTTCATACGAGCAGTACTTC. Residues: CASQGTSYEQYF.

The chain joins TRBV27 to TRBJ2-2; 8 bases line up with TRBD1. V was clipped by 2 bases and J by 6 bases; unmatched bases: 8. In germline, CDR1 is MNHEY, CDR2 SMNVEV (reference sequence). The CDR3 covers 16 residues. Here the CDR3 DNA reads TGTGCCAGCAGTTTACCGACAGGGGTGTTATCCGGGGAGCTGTTTTTT. Protein: CASSLPTGVLSGELFF.

This clone was detected only a few times. This chain joins TRBV30 and TRBJ2-3, with 9 bases that match TRBD1. The CDR3 has 16 residues. The junction had 12 bases not matched to a gene; V was cut back by 2 bases and J by 6 bases. The germline CDR1 and CDR2 sequences are GTSNPN and SVGIG (reference sequence). The CDR3 region has the DNA TGTGCCTGGAGTCAGGGGACAGGGACTCTCGGGGATACGCAGTATTTT. Translating it yields CAWSQGTGTLGDTQYF.

The J gene is TRBJ1-5, the V gene TRBV7-2, with D possibly being TRBD1 (6 bases). V was trimmed by 5 bases and J by 4 bases, leaving 15 bases between them. Germline lookup yields CDR1 SGHTA and CDR2 FQGNSA. The CDR3 totals 15 residues. The CDR3 loop is CASSPGGGLNQPQHF. The CDR3 coding sequence is TGTGCCAGCAGCCCGGGAGGGGGGCTAAATCAGCCCCAGCATTTT.

V usage is TRBV27 and J usage is TRBJ1-2; 8 bases line up with TRBD1. The germline V gene has CDR1 MNHEY and CDR2 SMNVEV (reference sequence). The CDR3 loop spans 13 amino acids. V gave up 5 bases and J gave up 8 bases; unmatched junction bases: 7. The CDR3 DNA is TGTGCCAGCAGTCCACGGACAGGGTTAGGCTACACCTTC. It encodes CASSPRTGLGYTF.

This chain joins TRBV27 and TRBJ2-7; 7 nucleotides agree with TRBD1. CDR3 length equals 14 residues. The J segment lost 3 bases and the V segment lost 2 bases, leaving 4 bases of the junction unmatched. In germline, CDR1 is MNHEY, CDR2 SMNVEV (reference sequence). CDR3 nucleotides: TGTGCCAGCAGTTTAGGGGCAGGGGGCTACGAGCAGTACTTC. Its protein product is CASSLGAGGYEQYF.

This clone has just a few counts. The V and J genes are TRBV10-3 and TRBJ2-5, with 7 bases identical to TRBD2. This CDR3 spans 16 amino acids. Trimming took 6 bases from V and 5 from J; bases not matched to a gene: 15. Germline CDR1 reads ENHRY; CDR2 reads SYGVKD. CDR3 DNA: TGTGCCATCAGCGCTCATTCCAGCGGGGTTGGGGAGACCCAGTACTTC. The encoded protein is CAISAHSSGVGETQYF.

The V gene is TRBV28, the J gene TRBJ1-1, with 8 bases that match TRBD1. CDR3 length equals 13 residues. The ends lost 5 bases at V and 5 bases at J; junction bases unmatched: 4. The germline gives CDR1 MDHEN, CDR2 SYDVKM. The CDR3 loop reads CASSPGGRTEAFF. The CDR3 region has the DNA TGTGCCAGCAGTCCAGGGGGCAGGACTGAAGCTTTCTTT.

The chain employs TRBV5-4 and TRBJ2-2, with 9 bases matching TRBD1. The CDR3 has 16 residues. The germline gives CDR1 SGHNT, CDR2 YYREEE (reference sequence). Trimming at V came to 4 bases and at J to 7 bases, leaving 11 bases not matched to a gene. CDR3 protein: CASSPGDRAVFGELFF. CDR3 coding DNA: TGTGCCAGCAGCCCCGGGGACAGGGCGGTGTTCGGGGAGCTGTTTTTT.

The rearrangement links TRBV7-3 to TRBJ2-5; the D is unclear. V was trimmed by 5 bases and J by 2 bases, leaving 9 bases between them. The CDR3 length is 13 residues. Germline CDR1 SGHTA, CDR2 FQGTGA. This CDR3 reads CASSPSRQETQYF. CDR3 DNA sequence: TGTGCCAGCAGCCCGTCGCGGCAAGAGACCCAGTACTTC.